Here is one T cell receptor (beta chain) with its context. This CDR3 spans 13 amino acids. Trimming left V 1 base short and J 10 bases short, with 13 bases between. In the study's own analysis: Estimates of nucleated cell counts were drawn from the amplification of reference gene primers. Clones were read by immunoSEQ multiplex PCR, and TCRdb kept only the in-frame ones, dropping some. Clone size and the V and J calls come from that table; the DNA yielded D and trimming. Of fewer than 400,000 clones listed, around 80% are singletons. The sample originates from a study of blood T cell repertoires in COVID-19. Across the study: Acute-phase and convalescent COVID-19 samples originated in the United States, Italy and Spain. In each case, the material was cDNA or gDNA derived from T cells, B-cell-depleted T cells, or PBMCs.

Sequenced input: peripheral blood. The rearrangement uses TRBV12-3 or TRBV12-4 and TRBJ1-1, with unresolved D. The sequence came from a man younger than 40 with active or convalescent COVID-19. CDR3 amino acids: CASSLGGGPRAFF. CDR3 DNA: TGTGCCAGCAGTTTAGGTGGAGGTCCAAGAGCTTTCTTT.